Sequencing of this T cell receptor (beta chain) was carried out in a study of T cell repertoires in cytomegalovirus infection. Overall study context: Recently identified HLA-C-restricted and well-studied HLA-B-restricted CMV epitopes were used. The public TCR beta signatures pointed to both CMV infection and matching HLA type.

In germline, CDR1 is MNHEY, CDR2 SVGAGI. Trimming removed 0 bases from V and 0 bases from J, with 14 bases in between. The CDR3 runs 17 residues. Study-wide results and limits: Dominating the ex vivo response were TCR beta clonotypes that were CMV-specific and HLA-C-restricted. Carriers of CMV and the relevant HLA type were discriminated by public TCR beta frequency.

TCRdb re-called the reads through MiXCR, storing one row per CDR3 protein. The sample contains approximately 500,000 distinct CDR3 sequences, 30% to 40% of which appear only once. This clonotype was seen a handful of times. The antigen remains unidentified. This sequence joins TRBV6-5 and TRBJ1-1; D gene uncertain. This sequence originates from a human donor in good health (CMV status not recorded). Some clones in this sample may be carry-over from other donors' samples. The material sequenced was cultured PBMCs, taken from culture after CMV antigen stimulation. DNA of the CDR3: TGTGCCAGCAGTTACTCGACGGTGGGGAGCATGAACACTGAAGCTTTCTTT. This gives the protein CASSYSTVGSMNTEAFF.